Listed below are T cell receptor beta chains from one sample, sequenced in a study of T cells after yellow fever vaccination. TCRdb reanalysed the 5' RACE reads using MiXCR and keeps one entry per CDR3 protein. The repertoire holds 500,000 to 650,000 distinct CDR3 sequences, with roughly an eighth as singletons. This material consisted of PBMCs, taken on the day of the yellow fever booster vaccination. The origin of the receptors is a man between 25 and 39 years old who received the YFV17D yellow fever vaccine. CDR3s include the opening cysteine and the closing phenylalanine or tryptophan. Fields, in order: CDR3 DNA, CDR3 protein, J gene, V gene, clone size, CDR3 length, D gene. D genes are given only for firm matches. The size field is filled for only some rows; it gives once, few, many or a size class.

TGCAGCGTACGGTGGAGGAAAGATCATGGCTACACCTTC | CSVRWRKDHGYTF | TRBJ1-2 | TRBV29-1 | few | 13 | NA
TGTGCCAGCAGCCCTCACAGGGTGCCTGGAAACACCATATATTTT | CASSPHRVPGNTIYF | TRBJ1-3 | TRBV9 | few | 15 | NA
TGTGCCAGCAGCTCACAGGGAATCCGGTATGGCTACACCTTC | CASSSQGIRYGYTF | TRBJ1-2 | TRBV25-1 | many | 14 | NA
TGCGGGGGGCGGACTAGCGGGAACACCGGGGAGCTGTTTTTT | CGGRTSGNTGELFF | TRBJ2-2 | TRBV29-1 | NA | 14 | TRBD2
TGCAGCGTTGGCTCTCTAGGGGGGGTCTACAATGAGCAGTTCTTC | CSVGSLGGVYNEQFF | TRBJ2-1 | TRBV29-1 | many | 15 | NA
TGTGCCAGCTCGCCGGACAGCACCTATAATTCACCCCTCCACTTT | CASSPDSTYNSPLHF | TRBJ1-6 | TRBV6-9 | NA | 15 | NA
TGCGCCAGCAGCTTTAATAGCGGCTATAATGAGCAGTTCTTC | CASSFNSGYNEQFF | TRBJ2-1 | TRBV5-1 | many | 14 | NA
TGTGCCAGCAGCGAGGCCCCCAGGCAGCAAGAGACCCAGTACTTC | CASSEAPRQQETQYF | TRBJ2-5 | TRBV9 | few | 15 | NA
TGCGCCAGCAGCTTAACAGGGGGCCATCGAGGAAGCTCCTACAATGAGCAGTTCTTC | CASSLTGGHRGSSYNEQFF | TRBJ2-1 | TRBV5-1 | NA | 19 | TRBD1
TGTGCCAGCAGCCCCGGGACTAACTCTGATACGCAGTATTTT | CASSPGTNSDTQYF | TRBJ2-3 | TRBV14 | few | 14 | TRBD2
TGTGCCAGCAGTTGGGGGGGCGCAGACGGCTACACCTTC | CASSWGGADGYTF | TRBJ1-2 | TRBV12-3/TRBV12-4 | few | 13 | NA
TGTGCCAGCAGCACTAGCGGGGGGACCTCCTACGAGCAGTACTTC | CASSTSGGTSYEQYF | TRBJ2-7 | TRBV7-2 | few | 15 | TRBD2
TGCGCCAGCAGCTCCCGACAGGGGGGTCCCTACGAGCAGTACTTC | CASSSRQGGPYEQYF | TRBJ2-7 | TRBV5-1 | few | 15 | TRBD1
TGTGCCAGCAGTTATCGGGGGTACAATCAGCCCCAGCATTTT | CASSYRGYNQPQHF | TRBJ1-5 | TRBV6-5 | NA | 14 | NA